The rows below give T cell receptor beta chains drawn from one sample of a study of T cells expressing NK-cell markers. TCRdb re-called the 5' RACE reads and catalogs CDR3 proteins one per entry, DNA excluded. This repertoire includes fewer than 400,000 distinct CDR3 sequences. Input material: blood T cells: a sorted CD56 or NKG2C T cell subset, CD4+ or CD8+ T cells, or bulk PBMC T cells (not recorded which). The receptor source for this set is a man aged 18 to 69 in good health. Each CDR3 is given with its conserved first and last residue.

v_call: TRBV7-8
j_call: TRBJ2-3
cdr3_aa: CASSQGQIRDTQYF

v_call: TRBV7-9
j_call: TRBJ2-3
cdr3_aa: CASSTTGALDTQYF

v_call: TRBV5-1
j_call: TRBJ2-1
cdr3_aa: CASSLARPSGGNEQFF

v_call: TRBV25-1
j_call: TRBJ2-3
cdr3_aa: CASSEYNPVGSTDTQYF

v_call: TRBV5-1
j_call: TRBJ1-1
cdr3_aa: CASSLVGQVVSEAFF

v_call: TRBV4-1
j_call: TRBJ2-4
cdr3_aa: CASSQERGAKNIQYF

v_call: TRBV29-1
j_call: TRBJ1-2
cdr3_aa: CSAPKGRTVGYTF

v_call: TRBV7-2
j_call: TRBJ1-4
cdr3_aa: CASSLGALGEKLFF

v_call: TRBV5-1
j_call: TRBJ2-1
cdr3_aa: CASSSGLAGAGEQFF

v_call: TRBV7-9
j_call: TRBJ1-2
cdr3_aa: CASSLDTGNSHGYTF

v_call: TRBV7-2
j_call: TRBJ2-2
cdr3_aa: CASSFRPSGNTGELFF

v_call: TRBV5-1
j_call: TRBJ2-1
cdr3_aa: CASSSYPGTSREQFF

v_call: TRBV19
j_call: TRBJ2-3
cdr3_aa: CASSDPGTSGFSTDTQYF

v_call: TRBV28
j_call: TRBJ2-1
cdr3_aa: CASSFGDRVNEQFF

v_call: TRBV20-1
j_call: TRBJ2-5
cdr3_aa: CSAQGDRGPQYF

v_call: TRBV6-2/TRBV6-3
j_call: TRBJ1-5
cdr3_aa: CASSPSASNQPQHF

v_call: TRBV28
j_call: TRBJ2-3
cdr3_aa: CASSLIPPTPDTQYF

v_call: TRBV12-3/TRBV12-4
j_call: TRBJ1-5
cdr3_aa: CASDPKPSSQIGPQHF

v_call: TRBV6-2/TRBV6-3
j_call: TRBJ2-7
cdr3_aa: CASSYTWGPTYEQYF

v_call: TRBV5-1
j_call: TRBJ2-3
cdr3_aa: CASSLASSGPADTQYF

v_call: TRBV27
j_call: TRBJ2-1
cdr3_aa: CASSPRAGLGQFF

v_call: TRBV28
j_call: TRBJ1-5
cdr3_aa: CASSLTPGQGNQPQHF

v_call: TRBV7-8
j_call: TRBJ1-1
cdr3_aa: CASSPSGPDSSEAFF

v_call: TRBV27
j_call: TRBJ2-7
cdr3_aa: CASSLLGGGYEQYF

v_call: TRBV5-1
j_call: TRBJ1-4
cdr3_aa: CASSLGFLGQLFF

v_call: TRBV6-5
j_call: TRBJ1-5
cdr3_aa: CASSYGTGGRGNQPQHF

v_call: TRBV9
j_call: TRBJ1-1
cdr3_aa: CASSATPDTEAFF

v_call: TRBV12-5
j_call: TRBJ2-1
cdr3_aa: CASGLRFHRSNEQFF

v_call: TRBV7-3
j_call: TRBJ2-7
cdr3_aa: CASSLEVGVGYEQYF

v_call: TRBV15
j_call: TRBJ2-3
cdr3_aa: CATSRARGDTQYF

v_call: TRBV9
j_call: TRBJ1-1
cdr3_aa: CASSGNRGGRTEAFF

v_call: TRBV6-5
j_call: TRBJ1-2
cdr3_aa: CASSYWGTGRKDNYGYTF

v_call: TRBV20-1
j_call: TRBJ1-2
cdr3_aa: CSARPTSGQGGGYGYTF

v_call: TRBV12-1
j_call: TRBJ2-7
cdr3_aa: CASSLPYEQYF

v_call: TRBV20-1
j_call: TRBJ2-1
cdr3_aa: CSARDRRTSGLRYEQFF

v_call: TRBV19
j_call: TRBJ2-2
cdr3_aa: CASSGRGAAGELFF

v_call: TRBV5-1
j_call: TRBJ2-1
cdr3_aa: CASSLVGDPYYNEQFF

v_call: TRBV28
j_call: TRBJ2-2
cdr3_aa: CASRTAGGRDGELFF

v_call: TRBV30
j_call: TRBJ1-5
cdr3_aa: CAWSPTDRVQPQHF

v_call: TRBV5-6
j_call: TRBJ2-3
cdr3_aa: CASSLVDRSSTDTQYF

v_call: TRBV14
j_call: TRBJ2-5
cdr3_aa: CASSAIGMEETQYF

v_call: TRBV19
j_call: TRBJ2-5
cdr3_aa: CASSLEPGGKTQYF

v_call: TRBV6-5
j_call: TRBJ2-1
cdr3_aa: CASRLGGTSRHNEQFF

v_call: TRBV6-2/TRBV6-3
j_call: TRBJ2-1
cdr3_aa: CASSYPGGTGPYNEQFF

v_call: TRBV18
j_call: TRBJ2-7
cdr3_aa: CASSPPYPPGEQYF

v_call: TRBV3-1
j_call: TRBJ2-7
cdr3_aa: CASSQGQRTPYEQYF

v_call: TRBV5-1
j_call: TRBJ2-7
cdr3_aa: CASRRAGAYEQYF

v_call: TRBV27
j_call: TRBJ1-4
cdr3_aa: CASSSLLGGEKLFF

v_call: TRBV29-1
j_call: TRBJ2-7
cdr3_aa: CSVGVPTYEQYF

v_call: TRBV10-3
j_call: TRBJ2-7
cdr3_aa: CAISDSTSGGLSYEQYF

v_call: TRBV7-3
j_call: TRBJ1-3
cdr3_aa: CASSRDRGPGNTIYF

v_call: TRBV3-1
j_call: TRBJ2-3
cdr3_aa: CASSLRARGTQYF

v_call: TRBV2
j_call: TRBJ2-2
cdr3_aa: CAGKDSNTGELFF